Sequencing of this T cell receptor beta chain was carried out in a study of T-cell memory formation after mild COVID-19. About the research overall: TCR clusters were mostly donor specific.

TCRdb reprocessed the 5' RACE reads with MiXCR, giving one entry per CDR3 protein. This table holds about 320,000 distinct CDR3 sequences, 13% to 15% found once. The table lists this clonotype with many counts. Its antigen remains unidentified. V was cut by 3 bases and J by 7 bases, with 16 bases left in between. CDR1 and CDR2 (germline): MGHRA, YSYEKL. This CDR3 contains 15 residues. Study-wide results and caveats: Among contracting clones, CD4+ were mainly CM/EM and CD8+ enriched in EMRA. In second-wave clones peaking day 37, SARS-CoV-2 specificity remained unconfirmed.

What was sequenced was PBMCs or a T cell subset sorted from them (not recorded which). The chain uses TRBV4-1 and TRBJ2-1; D may match TRBD1 or TRBD2 (5 bases each). The TCR originated in a man aged 18 to 29 who had mild COVID-19 (a few samples of this study predate the infection). Cell type and time point are not known. This CDR3 reads CASSQDGALGNEQFF. The CDR3 DNA reads TGCGCCAGCAGCCAGGACGGGGCCCTCGGGAATGAGCAGTTCTTC.